This T cell receptor beta chain emerged from a study of cytomegalovirus exposure and HLA in healthy donors. General study findings and limits: The authors enumerated over 150 TCR beta chains as linked to cytomegalovirus. Specificity of a few CMV-associated chains for CMV antigens was verified in vitro.

The length of the CDR3 is 15 residues. With 7 bases removed from V and 0 bases from J, the gap between germline ends came to 13 bases. CDR1 is LNHDA, CDR2 SQIVND, per germline (reference sequence). As to this clone: Its matching antigen is unknown.

Primers: 60 Vbeta forward and 13 Jbeta reverse. Assay: immunoSEQ multiplex PCR; the TCRdb copy retains only in-frame clones and omits some. The sample lists over 100,000 clones; over 65% were seen once. The source of this sequence is a woman in her thirties in good health and CMV-seronegative. Sequenced: PBMCs. V is TRBV19 and J is TRBJ1-5; no definite D call. The CDR3, as DNA: TGTGCCAGTAAATTAGACCGACATAGCAATCAGCCCCAGCATTTT. This encodes CASKLDRHSNQPQHF.